Given below is one T cell receptor (beta chain) in context. Its antigen is unknown. No base qualities exist here, and no much larger clone lies one base off it. The donors were healthy, HIV-negative adults with no recently reported acute infections or vaccinations. Every donor was a Caucasian adult residing in Nashville, Tennessee, USA. CD4+ T cells were enriched by magnetic negative selection, after which naive cells were positively selected on CD45RA and the negative fraction was taken as the memory subset. Blood was obtained by leukapheresis, after which PBMCs were separated by Ficoll-Histopaque density gradient centrifugation and cryopreserved in liquid nitrogen vapor phase. Analytical flow cytometry was used to check the purity and quantity of every magnetically sorted T cell population. From each sorted fraction, genomic DNA was isolated and quantified by UV absorbance on a Nanodrop 2000c. TCR CDR3 regions were amplified from genomic DNA by multiplex PCR using the deep immunoSEQ assay. Genomic DNA extracted from each cell subset was distributed evenly over all wells of several immunoSEQ 96-well plates, and each plate served as one replicate. For sorted subsets, about 220 ng of genomic DNA, equivalent to some 30,000 T cell genomes, went into each replicate PCR. The purified libraries were quantified using a Qubit 3.0 fluorometer, sized with a Bioanalyzer 2100, and then quantified again using the KAPA Library Quantification kit. Each immunoSEQ 96-well plate was sequenced on its own single-read 150-cycle Illumina NextSeq 550 flow cell. In the original analysis: Because the immunoSEQ output held only junctional sequences and lacked quality scores, the filtering could not match the filtering applied to full-length reads. Sequences were annotated with PyIR, a Python wrapper for IgBLAST v1.9, and V/J genes and CDR3 were assigned using IMGT germline references. Reads were filtered out if the reads had weak V/J assignments (E-value above 1e-6), no CDR3, stop codons, out-of-frame junctions, or ambiguous translated residues. A V3J clonotype was defined by an identical inferred V gene, J gene, and CDR3 amino acid sequence. The percentage overlap between two repertoires was calculated by dividing the number of shared unique clonotypes by the size of the smaller repertoire. Three approaches were used to assess repertoire richness: RTK rarefaction, the Chao1 estimator, and Recon v2.1 estimates of unobserved clonotypes. Generation probabilities for all TCRbeta clonotypes obtained by the gDNA method from a handful of donors were computed using OLGA. What TCRdb holds here is the immuneACCESS table cut down to in-frame rearrangements. Part of the clones is not present; checked against another copy, under half of the missing clones reflect an unresolved V gene, and the others are unexplained. From that table come the V and J calls and clone size; the DNA was used to work out D and trimming. Across this sample there are roughly 2.5 million clones, with roughly 92% seen only once. The ten largest account for 0.14% of the sample.

V loses 8 bases, J loses 2 bases, and the germline ends lie 10 bases apart. Its CDR3 holds 12 amino acids, cysteine through phenylalanine. Left in the record is the CDR3 DNA by itself, 36 bases read in frame from the first base. Per the germline V gene (reference sequence), SEHNR is the CDR1 and FQNEAQ is the CDR2. The data were obtained in a study of shared clonotypes between healthy human individuals (TCRdb year 2020). Looking at the study overall: A few men and two women, aged 18 to 49 years, made up the cohort. Different laboratories and diverse techniques were used to prepare libraries and sequence TCR repertoires, to increase sequencing depth and limit assay-specific biases. For each donor, CD4 naive and CD4 memory were each run on three plates, CD8 naive on two plates, and CD8 memory on one plate. To estimate repertoire size and how much clonotypes are shared between individuals, the study performed deep sequencing of blood TCR repertoires from roughly five healthy adults. Leukapheresis yielded between about 0.8 and 9.5 billion PBMCs per donor. Points the paper makes about the study in general: Higher generation probabilities were observed for clonotypes shared by all four sorted-subset donors than for non-shared clonotypes. Approximately 5% of naive CD4, 3.5% of naive CD8, about 2.4% of memory CD4, and around 0.42% of memory CD8 clonotypes were shared across several donors. Incomplete sequencing was indicated by rarefaction of sorted-subset datasets, despite the large sequencing depth. Naive subsets generally had larger estimated clonotype richness than memory subsets. Pairwise subsampling led to the expectation that sequencing depth would affect the degree of clonotype sharing among donors. Only blood was sampled, and tissue TCR repertoires likely differ from those in blood. Because the study included only a small number of donors, the genetic and exposure-history diversity represented was limited.

The sample consisted of naive CD4+ T cells sorted from blood. The cell subset or site label corresponds to: CD45RA+ positively selected. The chain couples TRBV7-9 to TRBJ2-7; the D gene is unclear. This TCR was recovered from a man aged 18-30 years in good health. The DNA reads TGTGCCAGCGGGCCCGGCGCCTACGAGCAGTACTTC. This is translated as CASGPGAYEQYF.